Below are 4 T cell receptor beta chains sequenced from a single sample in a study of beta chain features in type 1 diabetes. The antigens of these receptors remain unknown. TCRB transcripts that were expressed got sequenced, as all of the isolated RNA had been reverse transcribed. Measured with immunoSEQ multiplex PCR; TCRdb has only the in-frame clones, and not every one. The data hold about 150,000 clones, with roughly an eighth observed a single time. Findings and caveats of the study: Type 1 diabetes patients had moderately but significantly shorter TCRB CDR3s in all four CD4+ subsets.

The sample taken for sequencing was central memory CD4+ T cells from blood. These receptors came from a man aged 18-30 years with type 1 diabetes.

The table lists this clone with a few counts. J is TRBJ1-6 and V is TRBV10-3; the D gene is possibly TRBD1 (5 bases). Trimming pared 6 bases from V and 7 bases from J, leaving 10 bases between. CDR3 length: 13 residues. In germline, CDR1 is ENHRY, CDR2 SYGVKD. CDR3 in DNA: TGTGCCATCAGAGAGACAGCGAATTCACCCCTCCACTTT. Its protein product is CAIRETANSPLHF.

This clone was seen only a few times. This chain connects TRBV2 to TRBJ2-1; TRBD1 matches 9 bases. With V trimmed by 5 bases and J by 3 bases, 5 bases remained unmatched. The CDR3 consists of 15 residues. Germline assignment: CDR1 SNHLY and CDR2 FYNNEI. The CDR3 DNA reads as TGTGCCAGCAGTCCCGGACAGGGGCACTACAATGAGCAGTTCTTC. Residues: CASSPGQGHYNEQFF.

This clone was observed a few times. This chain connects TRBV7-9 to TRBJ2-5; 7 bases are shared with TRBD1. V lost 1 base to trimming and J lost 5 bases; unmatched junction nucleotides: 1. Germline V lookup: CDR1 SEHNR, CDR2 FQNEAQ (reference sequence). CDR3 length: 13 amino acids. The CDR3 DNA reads TGTGCCAGCAGCTTAGGGACAGGCGAGACCCAGTACTTC. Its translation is CASSLGTGETQYF.

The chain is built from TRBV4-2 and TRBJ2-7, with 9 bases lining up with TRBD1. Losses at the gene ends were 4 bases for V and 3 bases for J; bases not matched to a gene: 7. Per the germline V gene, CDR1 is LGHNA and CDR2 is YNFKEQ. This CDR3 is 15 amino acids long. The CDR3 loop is CASSRDGQGLYEQYF. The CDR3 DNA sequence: TGTGCCAGCAGCCGAGACGGACAGGGGCTCTACGAGCAGTACTTC.